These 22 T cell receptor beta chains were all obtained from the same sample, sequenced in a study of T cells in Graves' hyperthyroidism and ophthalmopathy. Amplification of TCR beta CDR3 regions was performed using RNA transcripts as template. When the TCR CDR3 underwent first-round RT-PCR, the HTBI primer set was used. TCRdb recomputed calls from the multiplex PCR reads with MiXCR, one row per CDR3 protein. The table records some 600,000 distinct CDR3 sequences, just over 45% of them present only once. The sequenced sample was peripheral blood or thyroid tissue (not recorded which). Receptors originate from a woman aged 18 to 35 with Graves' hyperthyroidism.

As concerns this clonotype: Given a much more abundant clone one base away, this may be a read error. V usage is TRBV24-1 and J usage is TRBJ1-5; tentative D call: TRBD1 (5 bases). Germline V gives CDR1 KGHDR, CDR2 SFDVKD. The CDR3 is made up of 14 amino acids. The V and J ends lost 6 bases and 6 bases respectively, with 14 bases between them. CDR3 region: CATSRSGIFQPQHF. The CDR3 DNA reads TGTGCCACCAGTAGGTCAGGGATTTTTCAGCCCCAGCATTTT.

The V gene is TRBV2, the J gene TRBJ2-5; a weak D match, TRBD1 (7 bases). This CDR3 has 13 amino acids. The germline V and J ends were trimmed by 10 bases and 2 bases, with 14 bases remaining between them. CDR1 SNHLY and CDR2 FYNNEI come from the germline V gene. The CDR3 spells CATRRDSQETQYF. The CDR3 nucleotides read TGTGCCACGAGGCGGGACAGTCAAGAGACCCAGTACTTC.

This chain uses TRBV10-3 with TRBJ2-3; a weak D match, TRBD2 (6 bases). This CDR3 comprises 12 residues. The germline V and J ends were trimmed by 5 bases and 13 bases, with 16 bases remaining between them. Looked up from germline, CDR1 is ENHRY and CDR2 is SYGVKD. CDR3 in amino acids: CAISTGDLPEYF. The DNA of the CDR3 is TGTGCCATCAGTACGGGGGACCTCCCCGAGTATTTT.

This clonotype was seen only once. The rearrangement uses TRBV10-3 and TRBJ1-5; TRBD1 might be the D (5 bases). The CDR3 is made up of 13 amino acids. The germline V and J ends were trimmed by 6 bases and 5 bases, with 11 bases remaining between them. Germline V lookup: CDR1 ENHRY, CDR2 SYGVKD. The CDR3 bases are TGTGCCATCAGGCAGGGTACGGATCAGCCCCAGCATTTT. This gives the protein CAIRQGTDQPQHF.

The CDR3 loop is CASSYGTSGLVRETQYF. The CDR3 bases are TGTGCCAGCAGCTACGGGACTAGCGGGCTTGTGCGTGAGACCCAGTACTTC. The chain combines TRBV2 with TRBJ2-5; 12 bases line up with TRBD2. Per germline, CDR1 SNHLY and CDR2 FYNNEI. The V segment lost 6 bases and the J segment 5 bases; nucleotides outside the gene matches: 13. CDR3 length: 17 residues.

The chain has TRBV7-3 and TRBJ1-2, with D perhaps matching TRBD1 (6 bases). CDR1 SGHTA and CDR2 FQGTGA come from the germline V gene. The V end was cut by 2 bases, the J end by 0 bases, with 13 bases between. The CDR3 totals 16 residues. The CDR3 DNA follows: TGTGCCAGCAGCTTAGCGGGGGCAGAAACTAACTATGGCTACACCTTC. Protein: CASSLAGAETNYGYTF.

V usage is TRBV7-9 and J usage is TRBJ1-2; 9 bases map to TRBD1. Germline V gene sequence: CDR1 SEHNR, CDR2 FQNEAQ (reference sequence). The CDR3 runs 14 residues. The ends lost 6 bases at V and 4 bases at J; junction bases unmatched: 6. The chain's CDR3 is CASSYSGQGYGYTF. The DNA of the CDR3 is TGTGCCAGCAGTTACTCGGGACAGGGCTATGGCTACACCTTC.

Written as DNA, the CDR3 is TGCAGCGTTGAAGTAGGGGCTGGCTACACCTTC. Encoded protein: CSVEVGAGYTF. This sequence joins TRBV29-1 and TRBJ1-2, with TRBD1 as a possible D gene (5 bases). The CDR3 runs 11 residues. Germline CDR1 reads SQVTM; CDR2 reads ANQGSEA. V was cut by 1 base and J by 7 bases, with 7 bases left in between.

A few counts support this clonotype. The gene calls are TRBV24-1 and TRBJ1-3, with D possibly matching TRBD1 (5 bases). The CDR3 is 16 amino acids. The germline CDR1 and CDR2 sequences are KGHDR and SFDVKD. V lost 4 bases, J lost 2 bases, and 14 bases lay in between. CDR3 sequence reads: CATSELDTLPGNTIYF. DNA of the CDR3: TGTGCCACCAGTGAACTGGACACACTGCCTGGAAACACCATATATTTT.

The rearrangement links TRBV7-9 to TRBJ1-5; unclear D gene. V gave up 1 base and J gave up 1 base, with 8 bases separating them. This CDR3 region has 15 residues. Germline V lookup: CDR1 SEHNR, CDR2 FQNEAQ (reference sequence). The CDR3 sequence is CASSLDSQSNQPQHF. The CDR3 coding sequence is TGTGCCAGCAGCTTAGATTCCCAGAGCAATCAGCCCCAGCATTTT.

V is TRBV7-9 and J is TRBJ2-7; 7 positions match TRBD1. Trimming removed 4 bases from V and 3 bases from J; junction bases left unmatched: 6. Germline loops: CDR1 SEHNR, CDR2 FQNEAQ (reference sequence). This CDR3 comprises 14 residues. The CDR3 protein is CASSSDRVGYEQYF. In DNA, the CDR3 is TGTGCCAGCAGCTCCGACAGGGTTGGCTACGAGCAGTACTTC.

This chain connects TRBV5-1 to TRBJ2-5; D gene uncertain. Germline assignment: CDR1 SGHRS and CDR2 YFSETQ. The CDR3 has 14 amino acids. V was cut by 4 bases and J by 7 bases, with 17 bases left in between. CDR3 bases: TGCGCCAGCAGCACCGACACGGACGCAGGGACCCAGTACTTC. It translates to CASSTDTDAGTQYF.

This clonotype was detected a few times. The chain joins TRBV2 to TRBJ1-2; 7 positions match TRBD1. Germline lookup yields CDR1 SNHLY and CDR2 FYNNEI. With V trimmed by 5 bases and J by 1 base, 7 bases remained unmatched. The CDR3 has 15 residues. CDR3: CASSTGTDINYGYTF. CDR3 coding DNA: TGTGCCAGCAGTACCGGGACAGACATTAACTATGGCTACACCTTC.

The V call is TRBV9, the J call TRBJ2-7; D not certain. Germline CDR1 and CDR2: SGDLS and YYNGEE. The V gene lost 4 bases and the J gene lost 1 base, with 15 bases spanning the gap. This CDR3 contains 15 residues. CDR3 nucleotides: TGTGCCAGCAGCACGAGCGTGGGGTTATCCTACGAGCAGTACTTC. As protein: CASSTSVGLSYEQYF.

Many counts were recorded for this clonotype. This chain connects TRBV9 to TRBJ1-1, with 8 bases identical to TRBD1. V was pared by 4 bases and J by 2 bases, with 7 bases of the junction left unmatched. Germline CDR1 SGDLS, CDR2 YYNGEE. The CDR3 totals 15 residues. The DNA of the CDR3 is TGTGCCAGCAGCCCAGGACAGGGAATAAACACTGAAGCTTTCTTT. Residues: CASSPGQGINTEAFF.

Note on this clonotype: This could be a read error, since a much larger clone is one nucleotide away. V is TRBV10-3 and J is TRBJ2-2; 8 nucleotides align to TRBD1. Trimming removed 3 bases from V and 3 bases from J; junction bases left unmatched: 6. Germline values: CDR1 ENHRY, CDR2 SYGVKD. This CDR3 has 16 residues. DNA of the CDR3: TGTGCCATCAGTGAACCGGGACAGGTGGACACCGGGGAGCTGTTTTTT. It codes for CAISEPGQVDTGELFF.

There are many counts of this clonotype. CDR3 sequence reads: CSVGSPWAYEQYF. The CDR3, as DNA: TGCAGCGTTGGATCCCCGTGGGCCTACGAGCAGTACTTC. V usage is TRBV29-1 and J usage is TRBJ2-7, with no clear D. Germline CDR1 reads SQVTM; CDR2 reads ANQGSEA. The V end was cut by 4 bases, the J end by 2 bases, with 12 bases between. The CDR3 consists of 13 residues.

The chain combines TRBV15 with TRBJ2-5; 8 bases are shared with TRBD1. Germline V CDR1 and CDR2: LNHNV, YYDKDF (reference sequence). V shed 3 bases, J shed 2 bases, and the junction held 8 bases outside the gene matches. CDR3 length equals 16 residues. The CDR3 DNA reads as TGTGCCACCAGCAGGGTCCCGGGACAGGCACAAGAGACCCAGTACTTC. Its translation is CATSRVPGQAQETQYF.

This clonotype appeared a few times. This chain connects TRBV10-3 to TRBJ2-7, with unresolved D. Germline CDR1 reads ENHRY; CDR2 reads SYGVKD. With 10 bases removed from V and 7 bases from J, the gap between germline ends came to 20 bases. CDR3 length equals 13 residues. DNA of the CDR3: TGTGCCAGCAGCCCGAGGTGGGCCAGGGAGCAGTACTTC. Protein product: CASSPRWAREQYF.

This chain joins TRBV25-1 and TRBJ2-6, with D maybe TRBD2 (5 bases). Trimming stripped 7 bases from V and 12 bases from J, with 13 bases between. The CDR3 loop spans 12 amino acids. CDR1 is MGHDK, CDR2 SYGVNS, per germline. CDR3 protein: CASTGSRGVLTF. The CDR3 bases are TGTGCCAGCACCGGGTCCCGGGGCGTCCTGACTTTC.

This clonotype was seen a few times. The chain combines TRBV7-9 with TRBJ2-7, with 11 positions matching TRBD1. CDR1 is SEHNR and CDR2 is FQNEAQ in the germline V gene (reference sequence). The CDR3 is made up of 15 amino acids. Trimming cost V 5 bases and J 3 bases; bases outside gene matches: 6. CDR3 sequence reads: CASSHRDRGIYEQYF. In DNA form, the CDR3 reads TGTGCCAGCAGCCATCGGGACAGGGGGATCTACGAGCAGTACTTC.

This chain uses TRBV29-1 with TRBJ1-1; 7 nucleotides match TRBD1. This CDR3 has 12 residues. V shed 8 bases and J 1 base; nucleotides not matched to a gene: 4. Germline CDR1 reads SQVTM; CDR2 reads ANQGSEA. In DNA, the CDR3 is TGCAGCAGTAAGGGGGCGAACACTGAAGCTTTCTTT. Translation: CSSKGANTEAFF.